These 23 T cell receptor beta chains share one sample of origin, sequenced in a study of blood T cell repertoires in COVID-19 (TCRdb year 2020). The receptor library was made with the immunoSEQ multiplex PCR assay. TCRdb stores this immuneACCESS table with in-frame sequences only. Part of the clones is absent; in the studies checked, under half of the shortfall reflects unresolved V genes, and no reason is known for the rest. The sample table lists about 400,000 clones, about 90% of them with a count of one. About 1.8% of the sample is taken by the ten largest. The sequenced material came from PBMCs or T cells enriched from blood (not recorded which). The receptor source for this set is a woman aged 25 to 39 who had recovered from COVID-19.

The DNA for the CDR3 is TGTGCCAGCAGCTTAGTTGGTGGGGCAGCCAAACAAAGCAATCAGCCCCAGCATTTT. Amino acid sequence: CASSLVGGAAKQSNQPQHF. The chain couples TRBV11-3 to TRBJ1-5; the D gene is possibly TRBD1 (5 bases). V was trimmed by 1 base and J by 1 base, leaving 20 bases between them. Germline assignment: CDR1 SGHNT and CDR2 YENEEA. The CDR3 length is 19 residues.

This chain connects TRBV3-1 (or the pseudogene TRBV3-2) to TRBJ1-2; 7 bases map to TRBD1. Germline assignment: CDR1 LGHDT and CDR2 YNNKEL (reference sequence). The CDR3 contains 14 residues. J gave up 4 bases and V 4 bases, and 6 bases lay outside the gene matches. CDR3 nucleotide sequence: TGTGCCAGCAGCCCGGGACAGATATTCTATGGCTACACCTTC. Encoded protein: CASSPGQIFYGYTF.

This clone came up once. The DNA for the CDR3 is TGTGCCACCAGCAGAACTCCGACAGGGCCACGTACACCCCTCCACTTT. Translating gives CATSRTPTGPRTPLHF. The chain couples TRBV15 to TRBJ1-6, with 7 positions matching TRBD1. Germline CDR1 reads LNHNV; CDR2 reads YYDKDF (reference sequence). CDR3 length equals 16 residues. V lost 2 bases to trimming and J lost 11 bases; unmatched junction nucleotides: 12. Variable domain in full (rest from reference TRBV15 and TRBJ1-6): DAMVIQNPRYQVTQFGKPVTLSCSQTLNHNVMYWYQQKSSQAPKLLFHYYDKDFNNEADTPDNFQSRRPNTSFCFLDIRSPGLGDTAMYLCATSRTPTGPRTPLHFGNGTRLTVT.

This rearrangement joins TRBV5-8 to TRBJ2-7; 11 bases fit TRBD1. With V trimmed by 4 bases and J by 3 bases, 6 bases remained unmatched. Germline V CDR1 and CDR2: SGHTS, YDEGEE. The CDR3 extends over 15 amino acids. The CDR3 DNA sequence: TGTGCCAGCAGCATCTCGGGACAGGGGGTCTACGAGCAGTACTTC. The encoded protein is CASSISGQGVYEQYF.

The CDR3 region is CASSSPTGDTEAFF. Written as DNA, the CDR3 is TGTGCCAGCAGCTCCCCAACAGGGGACACTGAAGCTTTCTTT. The chain carries TRBV6-5 and TRBJ1-1, with 7 positions matching TRBD1. CDR1 and CDR2 from the germline V gene are MNHEY and SVGAGI. This CDR3 contains 14 residues. Losses at the gene ends were 6 bases for V and 3 bases for J; bases not matched to a gene: 7.

V is TRBV12-3 or TRBV12-4 and J is TRBJ2-5; D not certain. The CDR3 is 13 residues long. The V end was cut by 7 bases, the J end by 5 bases, with 14 bases between. CDR3 nucleotides: TGTGCCAGCAAAAACCAGAATTTTGAGACCCAGTACTTC. Residues: CASKNQNFETQYF.

The CDR3 sequence: CASSQTGTYEQYF. As DNA, the CDR3 is TGCGCCAGCAGCCAAACAGGTACCTACGAGCAGTACTTC. This sequence joins TRBV4-1 and TRBJ2-7, with D perhaps matching TRBD1 (5 bases). Per the germline V gene, CDR1 is MGHRA and CDR2 is YSYEKL. With 2 bases removed from V and 2 bases from J, the gap between germline ends came to 7 bases. The CDR3 consists of 13 residues.

The chain carries TRBV19 and TRBJ1-5, with 8 bases fitting TRBD1. The V gene's germline CDR1 is LNHDA and CDR2 SQIVND (reference sequence). This CDR3 has 15 residues. With V trimmed by 6 bases and J by 2 bases, 6 bases remained unmatched. The CDR3 protein is CASSNRGIGNQPQHF. The CDR3 DNA reads as TGTGCCAGTAGCAACAGGGGGATTGGCAATCAGCCCCAGCATTTT.

This chain links TRBV3-1 (or the pseudogene TRBV3-2) with TRBJ2-1; D call uncertain. Germline V CDR1 and CDR2: LGHDT, YNNKEL (reference sequence). This CDR3 spans 15 amino acids. Trimming removed 1 base at V and 0 bases at J, with 7 bases between. CDR3 nucleotide sequence: TGTGCCAGCAGCCAAGGCGCGAACTCCTACAATGAGCAGTTCTTC. Protein product: CASSQGANSYNEQFF.

The V and J genes are TRBV18 and TRBJ2-1; D possibly corresponds to TRBD1 (5 bases). Germline V gives CDR1 KGHSH, CDR2 LQKENI. The CDR3 consists of 13 residues. V lost 3 bases and J 5 bases, leaving 8 bases between the germline ends. In DNA, the CDR3 is TGTGCCAGCTCACCGGGGCTAGACAATGAGCAGTTCTTC. This gives the protein CASSPGLDNEQFF.

The chain employs TRBV5-6 and TRBJ2-2, with 10 bases that match TRBD1. J lost 2 bases, V lost 4 bases, and 5 bases had no gene match. Germline V CDR1 and CDR2: SGHDT, YYEEEE. This CDR3 spans 16 amino acids. The CDR3 spells CASSDRGQFNTGELFF. As DNA, the CDR3 is TGTGCCAGCAGCGACAGGGGGCAATTTAACACCGGGGAGCTGTTTTTT. Supplemented by reference TRBV5-6 and TRBJ2-2, the full variable domain reads DAGVTQSPTHLIKTRGQQVTLRCSPKSGHDTVSWYQQALGQGPQFIFQYYEEEERQRGNFPDRFSGHQFPNYSSELNVNALLLGDSALYLCASSDRGQFNTGELFFGEGSRLTVL.

This clone was seen just once. The V and J genes are TRBV9 and TRBJ2-1; 16 nucleotides match TRBD2. The CDR3 contains 17 residues. Germline V lookup: CDR1 SGDLS, CDR2 YYNGEE. The junction had 4 bases not matched to a gene; V was cut back by 4 bases and J by 3 bases. Here the CDR3 DNA reads TGTGCCAGCAGCCTAGGGACTAGCGGGAGGGTCTACAATGAGCAGTTCTTC. Encoded protein: CASSLGTSGRVYNEQFF.

The chain couples TRBV6-5 to TRBJ1-2, with D possibly being TRBD1 (6 bases). V was cut by 7 bases and J by 3 bases, with 12 bases left in between. CDR1 and CDR2 (germline): MNHEY, SVGAGI. The CDR3 has 13 residues. CDR3 amino acids: CASTKRGYYGYTF. For the CDR3, the DNA is TGTGCCAGCACCAAAAGGGGGTACTATGGCTACACCTTC.

The chain uses TRBV3-1 (or the pseudogene TRBV3-2) and TRBJ2-7; 7 bases are shared with TRBD2. V was pared by 4 bases and J by 5 bases, with 8 bases of the junction left unmatched. The CDR3 sequence is 14 residues long. Germline CDR1 LGHDT, CDR2 YNNKEL (reference sequence). The CDR3 reads CASSPPSTSNEQYF. The CDR3 nucleotides read TGTGCCAGCAGCCCACCCTCGACTAGCAACGAGCAGTACTTC.

The rearrangement links TRBV30 to TRBJ2-3, with TRBD1 matching 11 bases. The germline V gene has CDR1 GTSNPN and CDR2 SVGIG (reference sequence). V gave up 0 bases and J gave up 4 bases; unmatched junction bases: 3. The CDR3 sequence is 15 residues long. The CDR3 loop is CAWSVSGQGADTQYF. Written as DNA, the CDR3 is TGTGCCTGGAGTGTATCGGGACAGGGGGCAGATACGCAGTATTTT. Variable domain in full (rest from reference TRBV30 and TRBJ2-3): SQTIHQWPATLVQPVGSPLSLECTVEGTSNPNLYWYRQAAGRGLQLLFYSVGIGQISSEVPQNLSASRPQDRQFILSSKKLLLSDSGFYLCAWSVSGQGADTQYFGPGTRLTVL.

This clone was seen more than once but under ten times. The chain couples TRBV30 to TRBJ2-7, with a tentative D call TRBD2 (6 bases). Germline assignment: CDR1 GTSNPN and CDR2 SVGIG (reference sequence). Trimming cost V 8 bases and J 0 bases, with 11 bases left between them. CDR3 length: 12 amino acids. CDR3 coding DNA: TGTGCCGCGGCGCGGGACTCCTACGAGCAGTACTTC. Translation: CAAARDSYEQYF.

The chain is built from TRBV6-5 and TRBJ2-7; tentative D call: TRBD1 (5 bases). CDR1 is MNHEY and CDR2 is SVGAGI in the germline V gene. The CDR3 is made up of 13 amino acids. V lost 2 bases and J lost 2, with 7 bases in between. DNA for the CDR3: TGTGCCAGCAGTTACAGACAGCCCTACGAGCAGTACTTC. The encoded protein is CASSYRQPYEQYF.

The rearrangement links TRBV24-1 to TRBJ2-1; perhaps TRBD1 as D (6 bases). Trimming removed 4 bases from V and 4 bases from J, with 13 bases in between. This CDR3 spans 15 amino acids. Germline assignment: CDR1 KGHDR and CDR2 SFDVKD. CDR3 DNA sequence: TGTGCCACCAGTGACAAGGACAGAAATTACAATGAGCAGTTCTTC. As protein: CATSDKDRNYNEQFF.

The rearrangement links TRBV6-5 to TRBJ1-5, with 7 bases identical to TRBD1. Germline V gene lookup returns CDR1 MNHEY and CDR2 SVGAGI. This CDR3 is 14 amino acids long. V lost 6 bases to trimming and J lost 7 bases; unmatched junction nucleotides: 9. In DNA, the CDR3 is TGTGCCAGCAGAAGACAGGGTGGAAAGCAGCCCCAGCATTTT. It yields the protein CASRRQGGKQPQHF.

V is TRBV4-1 and J is TRBJ2-7; no firm D call. Germline CDR1 reads MGHRA; CDR2 reads YSYEKL. V gave up 0 bases and J gave up 3 bases, with 9 bases separating them. CDR3 size: 14 residues. In nucleotides, the CDR3 is TGCGCCAGCAGCCAAGATTTGGGCATCTACGAGCAGTACTTC. The encoded protein is CASSQDLGIYEQYF.

The J gene is TRBJ1-4, the V gene TRBV3-1 (or the pseudogene TRBV3-2); 8 bases agree with TRBD1. Looked up from germline, CDR1 is LGHDT and CDR2 is YNNKEL (reference sequence). The V and J ends lost 3 bases and 8 bases, in that order; junction bases with no gene match: 5. There are 14 residues in the CDR3. The CDR3 protein is CASSHGQGREKLFF. The CDR3 DNA sequence: TGTGCCAGCAGCCACGGACAGGGACGGGAAAAACTGTTTTTT.

CDR3 sequence: CASSPPGGANTGELFF. The DNA for the CDR3 is TGTGCCAGCAGCCCCCCGGGAGGGGCGAACACCGGGGAGCTGTTTTTT. The chain couples TRBV11-3 to TRBJ2-2, with 8 bases identical to TRBD2. The CDR3 covers 16 residues. Germline lookup yields CDR1 SGHNT and CDR2 YENEEA. After removal of 5 bases from V and 0 bases from J, the junction contained 5 bases not matched to a gene.

The rearrangement uses TRBV2 and TRBJ2-2; TRBD1 is a possible D gene (5 bases). CDR3 length: 14 amino acids. Trimming pared 7 bases from V and 7 bases from J, leaving 16 bases between. Germline CDR1 SNHLY, CDR2 FYNNEI. The CDR3 sequence is CASISDSRVGELFF. The DNA for the CDR3 is TGTGCCAGCATCTCAGACAGTAGGGTCGGGGAGCTGTTTTTT.